A single TCR beta chain is shown here with its context. Germline values: CDR1 SEHNR, CDR2 FQNEAQ (reference sequence). Trimming removed 3 bases from V and 9 bases from J, with 14 bases in between. The CDR3 is made up of 14 amino acids. The sample originates from a study of control samples from healthy donors and cancer patients. Sequencing was performed with immunoSEQ multiplex PCR; in TCRdb, only in-frame clones are kept and a portion is missing. The sample yields about 230,000 clones, around 79% seen once. Sequenced sample: PBMCs. The TCR comes from a woman aged 55-70 years with lung cancer. This chain connects TRBV7-9 to TRBJ1-4; D unclear. The CDR3 nucleotides read TGTGCCAGCAGCTTGGGAGATAGCAGGAAAAAACTGTTTTTT. This codes for CASSLGDSRKKLFF.